A single sample is the source of the 12 T cell receptor beta chains below, sequenced in a study of vaccination effects on CD4 cells after COVID-19. Sequencing was performed with immunoSEQ multiplex PCR; in TCRdb, only in-frame clones are kept and a portion is missing. This table holds 50,000 to 70,000 clones, 72% found once. Antigens of these TCRs are unknown. Culture proceeded for about ten days, and CD4+ T cells were then isolated. The sequencing here drew on CD4+ T cells from PBMCs cultured without peptide, taken before COVID-19 vaccination. The receptor source for this set is a human donor who had a prior SARS-CoV-2 infection.

The chain couples TRBV5-5 to TRBJ2-1; no reliable D call. V was trimmed by 5 bases and J by 7 bases, leaving 25 bases between them. CDR3 size: 17 residues. Germline assignment: CDR1 SGHKS and CDR2 YYEKEE (reference sequence). The DNA of the CDR3 is TGTGCCAGCAGTTCAGGCGGCGTTTGGGGTTTAAAAAATGAGCAGTTCTTC. It encodes CASSSGGVWGLKNEQFF. The whole variable domain, remainder taken from reference TRBV5-5 and TRBJ2-1, is DAGVTQSPTHLIKTRGQQVTLRCSPISGHKSVSWYQQVLGQGPQFIFQYYEKEERGRGNFPDRFSARQFPNYSSELNVNALLLGDSALYLCASSSGGVWGLKNEQFFGPGTRLTVL.

V gene TRBV19 combines with J gene TRBJ1-1; TRBD1 might be the D (6 bases). The CDR3 sequence is 15 residues long. Germline V gene lookup returns CDR1 LNHDA and CDR2 SQIVND (reference sequence). V shed 3 bases and J shed 8 bases, with 19 bases lying between them. CDR3 region: CASSIIGGRLVEAFF. The CDR3 DNA is TGTGCCAGTAGTATCATTGGGGGGCGCCTGGTCGAAGCTTTCTTT.

The J gene is TRBJ2-2, the V gene TRBV5-1; 8 nucleotides line up with TRBD1. Germline V CDR1 and CDR2: SGHRS, YFSETQ. This CDR3 spans 15 amino acids. Trimming took 4 bases from V and 7 from J; bases not matched to a gene: 9. CDR3 protein: CASSNRTGQGGELFF. In nucleotides, the CDR3 is TGCGCCAGCAGCAACCGGACAGGGCAAGGCGGGGAGCTGTTTTTT.

The chain carries TRBV12-5 and TRBJ1-1; D not resolved. Deletions cut 0 bases from V and 2 bases from J, with 10 bases between. CDR1 is LGHNT and CDR2 is FRNRAP in the germline V gene. The CDR3 runs 15 residues. The CDR3 protein is CASGLVVRDNTEAFF. CDR3 nucleotides: TGTGCTAGTGGTTTGGTAGTGAGGGATAACACTGAAGCTTTCTTT. Using reference TRBV12-5 and TRBJ1-1 for the parts outside the CDR3, the full variable domain is DARVTQTPRHKVTEMGQEVTMRCQPILGHNTVFWYRQTMMQGLELLAYFRNRAPLDDSGMPKDRFSAEMPDATLATLKIQPSEPRDSAVYFCASGLVVRDNTEAFFGQGTRLTVV.

The CDR3 loop reads CASAGGVGNTIYF. In DNA, the CDR3 is TGCGCCAGCGCAGGTGGTGTCGGAAACACCATATATTTT. This chain links TRBV5-1 with TRBJ1-3; no firm D call. CDR1 SGHRS and CDR2 YFSETQ come from the germline V gene. Trimming left V 7 bases short and J 4 bases short, with 12 bases between. The CDR3 has 13 amino acids.

The chain has TRBV19 and TRBJ1-5; 9 nucleotides align to TRBD1. Germline V gives CDR1 LNHDA, CDR2 SQIVND (reference sequence). This CDR3 region has 16 residues. V lost 5 bases, J lost 6 bases, and 11 bases stayed unmatched. This CDR3 reads CASSAGLGQGGQPQHF. As DNA, the CDR3 is TGTGCCAGTAGTGCGGGGTTGGGACAGGGTGGTCAGCCCCAGCATTTT. The full variable domain, its missing parts supplied by reference TRBV19 and TRBJ1-5, is DGGITQSPKYLFRKEGQNVTLSCEQNLNHDAMYWYRQDPGQGLRLIYYSQIVNDFQKGDIAEGYSVSREKKESFPLTVTSAQKNPTAFYLCASSAGLGQGGQPQHFGDGTRLSIL.

This chain uses TRBV11-2 with TRBJ2-7; 7 nucleotides line up with TRBD2. With 5 bases clipped from V and 6 bases from J, the junction kept 10 bases outside the gene matches. The germline V gene has CDR1 SGHAT and CDR2 FQNNGV. The CDR3 has 14 amino acids. The CDR3 sequence: CASSQRGLRAEQYF. The DNA for the CDR3 is TGTGCCAGCAGCCAGCGGGGCCTACGTGCCGAGCAGTACTTC.

V gene TRBV4-1 combines with J gene TRBJ2-5; 8 bases line up with TRBD2. CDR3 length equals 21 residues. Losses at the gene ends were 0 bases for V and 5 bases for J; bases not matched to a gene: 23. Germline CDR1 MGHRA, CDR2 YSYEKL. CDR3 nucleotide sequence: TGCGCCAGCAGCCAAGAAAAGCTCGGGGGACTAGTCGCCTTGAATCAGGAGACCCAGTACTTC. It is translated as CASSQEKLGGLVALNQETQYF.

The V and J genes are TRBV7-2 and TRBJ2-1; D is unresolved. Per the germline V gene, CDR1 is SGHTA and CDR2 is FQGNSA. Trimming removed 2 bases from V and 10 bases from J, with 9 bases in between. The length of the CDR3 is 12 residues. The CDR3 bases are TGTGCCAGCAGCTTATATGGCAGGGAGCAGTTCTTC. It encodes CASSLYGREQFF.

The sample holds a few counts of this clone. The genes are TRBV5-1 and TRBJ1-1; tentatively, D is TRBD1 (6 bases). CDR1 is SGHRS, CDR2 YFSETQ, per germline. CDR3 length: 14 amino acids. V was pared by 3 bases and J by 1 base, with 10 bases between. CDR3 amino acids: CASSSMGQNTEAFF. DNA for the CDR3: TGCGCCAGCAGCTCGATGGGACAGAACACTGAAGCTTTCTTT.

V gene TRBV19 combines with J gene TRBJ1-4; 8 nucleotides agree with TRBD1. The CDR3 extends over 14 amino acids. The germline gives CDR1 LNHDA, CDR2 SQIVND (reference sequence). The ends lost 5 bases at V and 5 bases at J; junction bases unmatched: 4. The CDR3 reads CASSRQGQNEKLFF. Written as DNA, the CDR3 is TGTGCCAGTAGTCGACAGGGGCAGAATGAAAAACTGTTTTTT.

The V gene is TRBV20-1, the J gene TRBJ2-7, with a possible D match to TRBD1 (6 bases). With 3 bases removed from V and 2 bases from J, the gap between germline ends came to 8 bases. CDR3 length: 12 amino acids. Germline-derived CDR1 and CDR2 are DFQATT and SNEGSKA (reference sequence). CDR3 loop: CSASTGTYEQYF. In DNA, the CDR3 is TGCAGTGCTAGTACAGGGACCTACGAGCAGTACTTC.